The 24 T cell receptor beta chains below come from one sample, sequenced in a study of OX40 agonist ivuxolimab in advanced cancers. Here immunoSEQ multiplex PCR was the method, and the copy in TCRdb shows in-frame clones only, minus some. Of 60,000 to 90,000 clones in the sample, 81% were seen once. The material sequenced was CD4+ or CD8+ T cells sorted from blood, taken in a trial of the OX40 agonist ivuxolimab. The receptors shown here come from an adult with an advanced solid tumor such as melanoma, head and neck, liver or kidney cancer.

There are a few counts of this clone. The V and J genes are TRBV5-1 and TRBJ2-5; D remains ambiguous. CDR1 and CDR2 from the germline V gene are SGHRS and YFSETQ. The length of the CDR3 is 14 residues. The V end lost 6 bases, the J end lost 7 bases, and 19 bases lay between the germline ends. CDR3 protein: CASTQTGSPMTQYF. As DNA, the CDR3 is TGCGCCAGCACTCAAACCGGGTCCCCCATGACCCAGTACTTC.

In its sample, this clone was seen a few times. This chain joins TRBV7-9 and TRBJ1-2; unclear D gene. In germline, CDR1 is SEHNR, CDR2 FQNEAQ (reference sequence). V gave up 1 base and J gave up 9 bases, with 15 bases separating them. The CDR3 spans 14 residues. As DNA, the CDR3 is TGTGCCAGCAGCTTAGTAGTGGGCGGTTATCGCTACACCTTC. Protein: CASSLVVGGYRYTF.

Written as DNA, the CDR3 is TGCGCCAGCAGCCAAGAGATCTGGCAGGGGAAGGACGAGCAGTACTTC. Protein: CASSQEIWQGKDEQYF. The chain joins TRBV4-3 to TRBJ2-7; D might be TRBD1 (6 bases). Per the germline V gene, CDR1 is LGHNA and CDR2 is YSLEER. Trimming removed 0 bases at V and 5 bases at J, with 17 bases between. This CDR3 region has 16 residues.

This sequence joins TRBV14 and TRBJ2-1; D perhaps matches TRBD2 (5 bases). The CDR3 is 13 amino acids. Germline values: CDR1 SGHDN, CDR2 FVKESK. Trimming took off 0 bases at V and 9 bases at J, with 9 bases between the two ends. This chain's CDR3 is CASSQELGVEQFF. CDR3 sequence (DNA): TGTGCCAGCAGCCAAGAGCTGGGAGTTGAGCAGTTCTTC. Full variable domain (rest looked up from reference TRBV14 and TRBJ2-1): EAGVTQFPSHSVIEKGQTVTLRCDPISGHDNLYWYRRVMGKEIKFLLHFVKESKQDESGMPNNRFLAERTGGTYSTLKVQPAELEDSGVYFCASSQELGVEQFFGPGTRLTVL.

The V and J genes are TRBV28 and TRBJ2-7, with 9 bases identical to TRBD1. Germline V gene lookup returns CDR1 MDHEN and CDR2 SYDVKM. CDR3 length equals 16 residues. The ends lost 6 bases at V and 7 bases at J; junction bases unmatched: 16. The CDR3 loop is CASSSGQGAGYDEQYF. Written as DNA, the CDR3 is TGTGCCAGCAGCTCGGGACAGGGAGCGGGGTACGATGAGCAGTACTTC.

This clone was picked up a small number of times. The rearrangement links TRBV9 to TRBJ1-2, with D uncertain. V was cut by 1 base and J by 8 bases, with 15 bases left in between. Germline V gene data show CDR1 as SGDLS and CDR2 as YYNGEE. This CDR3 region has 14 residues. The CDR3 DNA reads TGTGCCAGCAGCGTACCCTCCTTGGGAGAAGGCTACACCTTC. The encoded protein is CASSVPSLGEGYTF.

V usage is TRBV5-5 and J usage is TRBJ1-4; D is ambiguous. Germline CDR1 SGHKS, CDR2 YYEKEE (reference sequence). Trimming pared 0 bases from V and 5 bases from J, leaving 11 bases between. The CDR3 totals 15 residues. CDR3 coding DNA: TGTGCCAGCAGCTTGGATATCGGAGGGAATGAAAAACTGTTTTTT. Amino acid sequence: CASSLDIGGNEKLFF.

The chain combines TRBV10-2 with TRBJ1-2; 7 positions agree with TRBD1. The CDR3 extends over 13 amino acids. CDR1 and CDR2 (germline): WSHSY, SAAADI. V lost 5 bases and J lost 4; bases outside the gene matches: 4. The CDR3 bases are TGCGCCAGCAGTTCCGGGACAGCCTATGGCTACACCTTC. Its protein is CASSSGTAYGYTF.

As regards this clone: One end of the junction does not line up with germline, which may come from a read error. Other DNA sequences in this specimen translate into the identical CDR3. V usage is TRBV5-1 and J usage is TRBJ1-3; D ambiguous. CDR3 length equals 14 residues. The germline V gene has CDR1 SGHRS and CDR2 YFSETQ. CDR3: CASSFEGDGNTIYF. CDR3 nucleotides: TGCGCCAGCAGCTTCGAGGGTGACGGAAACACCATATACTTT.

CDR3 in amino acids: CASSQVEGNTIYF. DNA of the CDR3: TGTGCCAGCAGCCAAGTAGAAGGAAACACCATATATTTT. The J gene is TRBJ1-3, the V gene TRBV5-4; D is uncertain. This CDR3 has 13 residues. Per the germline V gene, CDR1 is SGHNT and CDR2 is YYREEE (reference sequence). Trimming removed 4 bases at V and 4 bases at J, with 9 bases between. The full variable domain, in which reference TRBV5-4 and TRBJ1-3 provide the parts outside the CDR3, is ETGVTQSPTHLIKTRGQQVTLRCSSQSGHNTVSWYQQALGQGPQFIFQYYREEENGRGNFPPRFSGLQFPNYSSELNVNALELDDSALYLCASSQVEGNTIYFGEGSWLTVV.

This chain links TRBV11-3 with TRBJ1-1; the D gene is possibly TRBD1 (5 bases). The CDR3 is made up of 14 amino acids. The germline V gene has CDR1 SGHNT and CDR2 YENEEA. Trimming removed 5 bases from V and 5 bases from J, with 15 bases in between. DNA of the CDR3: TGTGCCAGCAGCCCGGAGCGACAGAGTACTGAAGCTTTCTTT. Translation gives CASSPERQSTEAFF.

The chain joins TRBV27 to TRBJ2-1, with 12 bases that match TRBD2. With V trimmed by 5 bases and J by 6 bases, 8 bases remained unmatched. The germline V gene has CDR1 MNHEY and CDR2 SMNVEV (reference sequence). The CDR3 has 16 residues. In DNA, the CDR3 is TGTGCCAGCAGTGCGTTGACTAGCGGGAGAACCAATGAGCAGTTCTTC. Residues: CASSALTSGRTNEQFF.

Here the CDR3 reads CASSPSGRVGQNIQYF. The CDR3 DNA reads as TGTGCCAGCAGTCCTAGCGGGAGGGTTGGTCAAAACATTCAGTACTTC. The rearrangement links TRBV9 to TRBJ2-4, with TRBD2 identical over 12 bases. V was pared by 5 bases and J by 5 bases, with 8 bases of the junction left unmatched. The CDR3 consists of 16 residues. CDR1 and CDR2 from the germline V gene are SGDLS and YYNGEE.

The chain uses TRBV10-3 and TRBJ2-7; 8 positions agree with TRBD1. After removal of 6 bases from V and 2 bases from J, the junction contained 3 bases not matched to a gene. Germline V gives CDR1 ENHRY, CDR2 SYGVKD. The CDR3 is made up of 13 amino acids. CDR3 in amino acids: CAIRPGQAYEQYF. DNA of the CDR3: TGTGCCATCAGGCCGGGACAGGCCTACGAGCAGTACTTC.

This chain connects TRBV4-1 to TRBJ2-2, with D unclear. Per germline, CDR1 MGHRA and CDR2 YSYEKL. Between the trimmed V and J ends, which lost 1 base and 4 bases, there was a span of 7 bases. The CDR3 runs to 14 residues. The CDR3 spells CASSQAQLTGELFF. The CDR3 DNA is TGCGCCAGCAGCCAAGCACAGCTCACCGGGGAGCTGTTTTTT.

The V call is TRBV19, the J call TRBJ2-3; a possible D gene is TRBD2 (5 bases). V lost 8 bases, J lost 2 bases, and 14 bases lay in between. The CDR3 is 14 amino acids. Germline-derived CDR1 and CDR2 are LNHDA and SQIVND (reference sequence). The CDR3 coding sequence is TGTGCCAGTTCGAGAGGGTTCATCACAGATACGCAGTATTTT. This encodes CASSRGFITDTQYF.

CDR3 amino acids: CASSLLAGGNTIYF. The CDR3 DNA is TGTGCCAGCAGCCTACTCGCAGGCGGAAACACCATATATTTT. This chain connects TRBV6-5 to TRBJ1-3; no definite D call. The CDR3 is 14 amino acids. Trimming stripped 6 bases from V and 4 bases from J, with 13 bases between. In germline, CDR1 is MNHEY, CDR2 SVGAGI.

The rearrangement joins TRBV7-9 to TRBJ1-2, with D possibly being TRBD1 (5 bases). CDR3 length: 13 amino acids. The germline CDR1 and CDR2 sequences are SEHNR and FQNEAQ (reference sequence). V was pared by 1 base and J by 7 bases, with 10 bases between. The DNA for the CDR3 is TGTGCCAGCAGCTTAGAAGGGCAGGGTGGCTACACCTTC. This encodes CASSLEGQGGYTF. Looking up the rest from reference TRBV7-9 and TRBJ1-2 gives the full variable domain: DTGVSQNPRHKITKRGQNVTFRCDPISEHNRLYWYRQTLGQGPEFLTYFQNEAQLEKSRLLSDRFSAERPKGSFSTLEIQRTEQGDSAMYLCASSLEGQGGYTFGSGTRLTVV.

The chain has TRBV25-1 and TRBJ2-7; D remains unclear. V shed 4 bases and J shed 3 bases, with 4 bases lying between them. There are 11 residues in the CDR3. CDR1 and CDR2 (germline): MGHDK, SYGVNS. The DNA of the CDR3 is TGTGCCAGCAGTGCCGGCTACGAGCAGTACTTC. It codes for CASSAGYEQYF.

This CDR3 reads CASSQDPISRNIQYF. The CDR3, as DNA: TGTGCCAGCAGCCAAGATCCAATAAGCCGAAACATTCAGTACTTC. The V call is TRBV4-2, the J call TRBJ2-4; D unresolved. The CDR3 extends over 15 amino acids. Trimming took 0 bases from V and 6 from J, leaving 12 bases between them. CDR1 and CDR2 (germline): LGHNA, YNFKEQ.

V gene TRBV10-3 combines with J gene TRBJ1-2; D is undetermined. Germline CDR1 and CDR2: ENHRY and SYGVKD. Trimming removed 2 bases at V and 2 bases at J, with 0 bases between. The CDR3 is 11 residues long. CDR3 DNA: TGTGCCATCAGTGAGAACTATGGCTACACCTTC. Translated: CAISENYGYTF.

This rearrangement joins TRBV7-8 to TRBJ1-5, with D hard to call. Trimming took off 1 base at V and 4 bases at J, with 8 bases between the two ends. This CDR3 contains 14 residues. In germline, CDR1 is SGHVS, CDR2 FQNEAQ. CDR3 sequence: CASSLGQRNQPQHF. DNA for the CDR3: TGTGCCAGCAGCTTAGGGCAGCGGAATCAGCCCCAGCATTTT.

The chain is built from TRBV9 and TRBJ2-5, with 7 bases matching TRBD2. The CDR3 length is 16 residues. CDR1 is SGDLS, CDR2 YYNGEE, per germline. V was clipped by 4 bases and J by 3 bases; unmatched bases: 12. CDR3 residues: CASSSNLGGQEETQYF. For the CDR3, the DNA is TGTGCCAGCAGCTCAAATCTGGGAGGGCAGGAAGAGACCCAGTACTTC.

The CDR3, as DNA: TGTGCCAGCCGTTACGGGAGGCAGGGGGCCAGCGAGCAGTACTTC. As protein: CASRYGRQGASEQYF. The rearrangement links TRBV2 to TRBJ2-7; maybe TRBD1 (8 bases). This CDR3 region has 15 residues. Trimming stripped 8 bases from V and 6 bases from J, with 23 bases between. Germline CDR1 and CDR2: SNHLY and FYNNEI.